The 15 T cell receptor beta chains below come from one sample, sequenced in a study of T-cell reconstitution after alpha-beta-depleted transplantation in children. During its preparation, the TCRbeta library received unique molecular identifiers. TCRdb recomputed calls from the PCR reads with MiXCR, one row per CDR3 protein. The data show hundreds of thousands of distinct CDR3 sequences, 8% to 10% seen once. Sequences were derived from PBMCs from the stem cell graft donor, sampled from the stem cell graft. All receptors come from a human donor who donated a stem cell graft to a child with acute lymphoblastic leukemia.

There are a few counts of this clonotype. This rearrangement joins TRBV24-1 to TRBJ1-2, with D perhaps matching TRBD1 (6 bases). This CDR3 spans 14 amino acids. Germline CDR1 and CDR2: KGHDR and SFDVKD. Between the trimmed V and J ends, which lost 4 bases and 8 bases, there was a span of 16 bases. The CDR3: CATSDRGLGGGYTF. As DNA, the CDR3 is TGTGCCACCAGTGACAGGGGTCTCGGTGGGGGCTACACCTTC.

This clonotype was detected many times. The rearrangement uses TRBV3-1 and TRBJ2-3; 11 nucleotides match TRBD2. Germline trimming cut 2 bases from V and 6 bases from J; bases unmatched to any gene: 4. CDR1 and CDR2 from the germline V gene are LGHDT and YNNKEL (reference sequence). The CDR3 is 15 residues long. The CDR3 sequence: CASSQIAGGSDTQYF. In DNA form, the CDR3 reads TGTGCCAGCAGCCAAATAGCGGGGGGGAGCGATACGCAGTATTTT.

V usage is TRBV6-1 and J usage is TRBJ1-1; D is possibly TRBD1 (5 bases). The CDR3 loop spans 17 amino acids. V was clipped by 2 bases and J by 1 base, with 17 bases between them. Per germline, CDR1 MNHNS and CDR2 SASEGT. Here the CDR3 reads CASSERGGGRENTEAFF. CDR3 coding DNA: TGTGCCAGCAGTGAAAGGGGAGGAGGGCGCGAGAACACTGAAGCTTTCTTT.

This clonotype was counted a few times. This CDR3 reads CSASKSPGWEQYF. In nucleotides, the CDR3 is TGCAGTGCTAGTAAGTCGCCGGGTTGGGAGCAGTACTTC. The chain is built from TRBV20-1 and TRBJ2-7; D unclear. CDR3 length: 13 residues. Germline lookup yields CDR1 DFQATT and CDR2 SNEGSKA (reference sequence). V lost 3 bases, J lost 7 bases, and 16 bases lay in between.

This clonotype was counted many times. The V call is TRBV20-1, the J call TRBJ2-7; 10 bases are shared with TRBD2. The CDR3 has 12 residues. Trimming at V came to 7 bases and at J to 2 bases, leaving 2 bases not matched to a gene. Germline loops: CDR1 DFQATT, CDR2 SNEGSKA (reference sequence). CDR3 DNA: TGCAGTGGCACTAGCGGGGCCTACGAGCAGTACTTC. Encoded protein: CSGTSGAYEQYF.

This clonotype occurred many times. DNA for the CDR3: TGTGCCAGCAGCGTAGACAAAAATGAGCAGTTCTTC. It codes for CASSVDKNEQFF. This rearrangement joins TRBV9 to TRBJ2-1; D is unclear. The germline V gene has CDR1 SGDLS and CDR2 YYNGEE. Trimming took off 0 bases at V and 7 bases at J, with 5 bases between the two ends. The length of the CDR3 is 12 residues.

Many counts were recorded for this clonotype. This chain joins TRBV6-1 and TRBJ1-5; D gene ambiguous. V lost 1 base to trimming and J lost 9 bases, with 22 bases between them. This CDR3 is 17 amino acids long. The germline V gene has CDR1 MNHNS and CDR2 SASEGT. The CDR3 loop is CASSEGLRGNGRRPQHF. In DNA, the CDR3 is TGTGCCAGCAGTGAAGGTCTTCGGGGTAATGGCAGGCGGCCCCAGCATTTT.

The gene calls are TRBV5-1 and TRBJ1-1; D is perhaps TRBD1 (6 bases). Germline values: CDR1 SGHRS, CDR2 YFSETQ. Trimming cost V 4 bases and J 1 base, with 11 bases left between them. The CDR3 has 14 residues. The CDR3 DNA follows: TGCGCCAGCAGCCAGGGGACACCGAACACTGAAGCTTTCTTT. Translation gives CASSQGTPNTEAFF.

This clonotype appeared a few times. This chain connects TRBV5-6 to TRBJ2-5; D might be TRBD1 or TRBD2, each matching 5 bases. In germline, CDR1 is SGHDT, CDR2 YYEEEE. The CDR3 is 15 residues long. V was trimmed by 0 bases and J by 5 bases, leaving 14 bases between them. The DNA for the CDR3 is TGTGCCAGCAGCTTGGTTAGGGGAGTGCGGGAGACCCAGTACTTC. This gives the protein CASSLVRGVRETQYF.

This clonotype came up many times. This chain connects TRBV5-5 to TRBJ2-7; D is unclear. Germline values: CDR1 SGHKS, CDR2 YYEKEE (reference sequence). V was pared by 2 bases and J by 6 bases, with 15 bases between. CDR3 size: 14 residues. This CDR3 reads CASSLGSEGTEQYF. The CDR3 DNA is TGTGCCAGCAGCTTAGGCAGCGAAGGTACCGAGCAGTACTTC. The full variable domain, rest sourced from reference TRBV5-5 and TRBJ2-7, is DAGVTQSPTHLIKTRGQQVTLRCSPISGHKSVSWYQQVLGQGPQFIFQYYEKEERGRGNFPDRFSARQFPNYSSELNVNALLLGDSALYLCASSLGSEGTEQYFGPGTRLTVT.

This clonotype was counted only a few times. This sequence joins TRBV2 and TRBJ1-2, with a weak D call TRBD1 (6 bases). V dropped 7 bases and J dropped 7 bases, with 16 bases sitting between them. CDR1 SNHLY and CDR2 FYNNEI come from the germline V gene. This CDR3 has 13 residues. CDR3 DNA sequence: TGTGCCAGCACCCCAGGGGTGGTCCTTGGCTACACCTTC. Its protein is CASTPGVVLGYTF.

The sample holds many counts of this clonotype. The CDR3 loop reads CASRATGRNEQFF. The CDR3 DNA is TGTGCCAGCAGAGCGACAGGGCGCAATGAGCAGTTCTTC. The V and J genes are TRBV7-9 and TRBJ2-1; 7 nucleotides align to TRBD1. The junction had 5 bases not matched to a gene; V was cut back by 6 bases and J by 6 bases. This CDR3 comprises 13 residues. CDR1 and CDR2 from the germline V gene are SEHNR and FQNEAQ (reference sequence).

In its sample, this clonotype was seen a few times. The J gene is TRBJ1-2, the V gene TRBV19; perhaps TRBD1 as D (5 bases). The germline V gene has CDR1 LNHDA and CDR2 SQIVND (reference sequence). This CDR3 has 15 residues. V was clipped by 7 bases and J by 2 bases, with 17 bases between them. The CDR3 DNA reads as TGTGCCAGTAAAAACCAGGGATTGGAGAACTATGGCTACACCTTC. Amino acids: CASKNQGLENYGYTF.

This clonotype was seen repeatedly, ten times or more. The chain is built from TRBV6-1 and TRBJ1-2; the D is unclear. Germline assignment: CDR1 MNHNS and CDR2 SASEGT. Trimming removed 3 bases at V and 8 bases at J, with 10 bases between. The CDR3 length is 12 residues. The CDR3 loop reads CASSETRGGYTF. CDR3 nucleotide sequence: TGTGCCAGCAGTGAGACCCGGGGAGGCTACACCTTC.

This sequence joins TRBV18 and TRBJ1-1; the D gene is possibly TRBD1 (5 bases). The length of the CDR3 is 14 residues. The V gene's germline CDR1 is KGHSH and CDR2 LQKENI. Trimming removed 3 bases at V and 1 base at J, with 9 bases between. CDR3 nucleotides: TGTGCCAGCTCACCTACCAGGGAGAACACTGAAGCTTTCTTT. This codes for CASSPTRENTEAFF.